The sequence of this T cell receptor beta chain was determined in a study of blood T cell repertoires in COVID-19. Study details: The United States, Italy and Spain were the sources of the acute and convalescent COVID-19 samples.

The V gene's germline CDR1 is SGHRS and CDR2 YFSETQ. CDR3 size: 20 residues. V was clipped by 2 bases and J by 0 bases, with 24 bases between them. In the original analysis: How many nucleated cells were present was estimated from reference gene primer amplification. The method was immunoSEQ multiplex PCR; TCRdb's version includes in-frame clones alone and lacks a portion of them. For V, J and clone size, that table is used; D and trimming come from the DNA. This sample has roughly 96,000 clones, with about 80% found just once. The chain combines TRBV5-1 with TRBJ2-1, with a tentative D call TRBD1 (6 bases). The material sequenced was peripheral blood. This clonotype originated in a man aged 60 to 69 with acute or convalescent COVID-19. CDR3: CASSLNSNAGATSSYNEQFF. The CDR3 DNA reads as TGCGCCAGCAGCTTAAACAGTAATGCAGGGGCGACGAGCTCCTACAATGAGCAGTTCTTC. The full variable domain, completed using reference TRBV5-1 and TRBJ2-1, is KAGVTQTPRYLIKTRGQQVTLSCSPISGHRSVSWYQQTPGQGLQFLFEYFSETQRNKGNFPGRFSGRQFSNSRSEMNVSTLELGDSALYLCASSLNSNAGATSSYNEQFFGPGTRLTVL.